This T cell receptor (beta chain) was identified during a study of OX40 agonist ivuxolimab in advanced cancers. Data came from immunoSEQ multiplex PCR; TCRdb stores just in-frame clones and leaves some out. The profile shows about 98,000 clones, roughly 87% of them singletons. Germline V gene lookup returns CDR1 SNHLY and CDR2 FYNNEI. CDR3 length: 13 amino acids. After removal of 7 bases from V and 7 bases from J, the junction contained 8 bases not matched to a gene. The material was CD4+ or CD8+ T cells sorted from blood, obtained in a trial of the OX40 agonist ivuxolimab. The gene calls are TRBV2 and TRBJ1-1, with TRBD1 identical over 8 bases. This TCR came from an adult with an advanced solid tumor such as melanoma, head and neck, liver or kidney cancer. CDR3 region: CASTSDRVNEAFF. The CDR3 bases are TGTGCCAGCACTTCGGACAGGGTTAATGAAGCTTTCTTT. Full variable domain (remainder filled in from reference TRBV2 and TRBJ1-1): EPEVTQTPSHQVTQMGQEVILRCVPISNHLYFYWYRQILGQKVEFLVSFYNNEISEKSEIFDDQFSVERPDGSNFTLKIRSTKLEDSAMYFCASTSDRVNEAFFGQGTRLTVV.